These T cell receptor beta chains were read from a single sample in a study of blood T cell repertoires in COVID-19. The repertoire was sequenced with immunoSEQ multiplex PCR; TCRdb's copy has only in-frame clones and lacks some. The sample lists 200,000 or so clones, around 87% occurring once. Sequenced input: peripheral blood. These TCRs come from a man aged 60 to 75 with acute or convalescent COVID-19. Both conserved end residues are part of each CDR3. Each record gives: J gene, D gene, clone size, V gene, CDR3 protein, CDR3 DNA. The D gene is left open where the match is weak. Only part of the rows carry a size: once, few, many, or a class if the clone is expanded.

j_gene: TRBJ1-5; d_gene: TRBD1; abundance: .; v_gene: TRBV27; CDR3aa: CASAGTDSNQPQHF; CDR3nt: TGTGCCAGCGCTGGGACAGATAGCAATCAGCCCCAGCATTTT
j_gene: TRBJ2-1; d_gene: TRBD1; abundance: few; v_gene: TRBV9; CDR3aa: CASSARQGSSYNEQFF; CDR3nt: TGTGCCAGCAGCGCCAGACAGGGGAGCTCCTACAATGAGCAGTTCTTC
j_gene: TRBJ1-5; d_gene: TRBD1; abundance: few; v_gene: TRBV15; CDR3aa: CATSGDRANQPQHF; CDR3nt: TGTGCCACCAGCGGCGACAGGGCCAATCAGCCCCAGCATTTT
j_gene: TRBJ2-7; d_gene: .; abundance: few; v_gene: TRBV7-2; CDR3aa: CASSVGGASSYEQYF; CDR3nt: TGTGCCAGCAGTGTGGGCGGGGCTAGCTCCTACGAGCAGTACTTC
j_gene: TRBJ2-1; d_gene: .; abundance: few; v_gene: TRBV5-6; CDR3aa: CASSSTPYNEQFF; CDR3nt: TGTGCCAGCAGCTCGACACCCTACAATGAGCAGTTCTTC
j_gene: TRBJ2-1; d_gene: TRBD2; abundance: .; v_gene: TRBV7-2; CDR3aa: CASSLPSGGAGEQFF; CDR3nt: TGTGCCAGCAGTTTACCTAGCGGGGGGGCCGGTGAGCAGTTCTTC
j_gene: TRBJ1-5; d_gene: TRBD1; abundance: few; v_gene: TRBV7-2; CDR3aa: CASSLLDRPDQPQHF; CDR3nt: TGTGCCAGCAGCTTGCTGGACAGGCCCGATCAGCCCCAGCATTTT
j_gene: TRBJ2-7; d_gene: .; abundance: .; v_gene: TRBV19; CDR3aa: CASSSGPPGQGPYEQYF; CDR3nt: TGTGCCAGTAGTTCCGGTCCTCCGGGACAAGGGCCCTACGAGCAGTACTTC
j_gene: TRBJ1-3; d_gene: .; abundance: .; v_gene: TRBV7-6; CDR3aa: CASSLVPRRESGNTIYF; CDR3nt: TGTGCCAGCAGCTTAGTACCACGAAGAGAATCTGGAAACACCATATATTTT
j_gene: TRBJ2-5; d_gene: .; abundance: .; v_gene: TRBV20-1; CDR3aa: CSALASETQYF; CDR3nt: TGCAGTGCTCTAGCGTCGGAGACCCAGTACTTC
j_gene: TRBJ1-3; d_gene: TRBD1; abundance: .; v_gene: TRBV5-1; CDR3aa: CASSAGQTSGNTIYF; CDR3nt: TGCGCCAGCAGCGCGGGACAGACCTCTGGAAACACCATATATTTT
j_gene: TRBJ2-1; d_gene: TRBD2; abundance: few; v_gene: TRBV5-1; CDR3aa: CASSLGSSGNLPLNEQFF; CDR3nt: TGCGCCAGCAGCTTGGGGTCTAGCGGGAACCTCCCCCTCAATGAGCAGTTCTTC
j_gene: TRBJ1-2; d_gene: .; abundance: many; v_gene: TRBV3-1/TRBV3-2; CDR3aa: CASSQDLPVPYGYTF; CDR3nt: TGTGCCAGCAGCCAAGATCTGCCAGTTCCATATGGCTACACCTTC
j_gene: TRBJ2-2; d_gene: .; abundance: .; v_gene: TRBV5-1; CDR3aa: CATRSLNTGELFF; CDR3nt: TGCGCCACACGCTCCCTAAACACCGGGGAGCTGTTTTTT
j_gene: TRBJ2-3; d_gene: .; abundance: .; v_gene: TRBV4-3; CDR3aa: CASSQDAGTSTDTQYF; CDR3nt: TGCGCCAGCAGCCAAGATGCCGGGACTAGCACAGATACGCAGTATTTT
j_gene: TRBJ2-7; d_gene: .; abundance: once; v_gene: TRBV6-5; CDR3aa: CASGRGYEQYF; CDR3nt: TGTGCCAGCGGCAGGGGCTACGAGCAGTACTTC
j_gene: TRBJ2-2; d_gene: TRBD1; abundance: .; v_gene: TRBV4-3; CDR3aa: CASSLGQGAAGELFF; CDR3nt: TGCGCCAGCAGCCTCGGACAGGGGGCTGCCGGGGAGCTGTTTTTT
j_gene: TRBJ1-4; d_gene: .; abundance: .; v_gene: TRBV19; CDR3aa: CATDWGDGEKLFF; CDR3nt: TGTGCCACAGACTGGGGCGATGGTGAAAAACTGTTTTTT
j_gene: TRBJ2-2; d_gene: .; abundance: .; v_gene: TRBV30; CDR3aa: CAWRITSANTGELFF; CDR3nt: TGTGCCTGGAGGATCACCAGCGCGAACACCGGGGAGCTGTTTTTT
j_gene: TRBJ1-5; d_gene: .; abundance: .; v_gene: TRBV19; CDR3aa: CASSRTDSFNQPQHF; CDR3nt: TGTGCCAGTAGTAGGACAGATTCATTCAATCAGCCCCAGCATTTT
j_gene: TRBJ2-2; d_gene: TRBD2; abundance: .; v_gene: TRBV28; CDR3aa: CASSLRASGKTGELFF; CDR3nt: TGTGCCAGCAGTTTAAGAGCTAGCGGGAAAACCGGGGAGCTGTTTTTT
j_gene: TRBJ1-2; d_gene: .; abundance: .; v_gene: TRBV28; CDR3aa: CATAGYGYTF; CDR3nt: TGTGCCACCGCGGGATATGGCTACACCTTC
j_gene: TRBJ2-5; d_gene: .; abundance: .; v_gene: TRBV7-2; CDR3aa: CASSLVWQGETQYF; CDR3nt: TGTGCCAGCAGCTTAGTGTGGCAGGGAGAGACCCAGTACTTC
j_gene: TRBJ1-1; d_gene: .; abundance: once; v_gene: TRBV7-9; CDR3aa: CASSLRENTEAFF; CDR3nt: TGTGCCAGCAGCCTTCGGGAGAACACTGAAGCTTTCTTT
j_gene: TRBJ2-3; d_gene: .; abundance: few; v_gene: TRBV18; CDR3aa: CASSPGASTDTQYF; CDR3nt: TGTGCCAGCTCACCAGGGGCTAGCACAGATACGCAGTATTTT
j_gene: TRBJ2-7; d_gene: .; abundance: .; v_gene: TRBV27; CDR3aa: CASSLSFTGISEQYF; CDR3nt: TGTGCCAGCAGTTTATCGTTTACAGGGATCTCCGAGCAGTACTTC
j_gene: TRBJ2-7; d_gene: TRBD2; abundance: .; v_gene: TRBV11-1; CDR3aa: CASSSSGGSYEQYF; CDR3nt: TGTGCCAGCAGCTCAAGCGGGGGGAGCTACGAGCAGTACTTC
j_gene: TRBJ1-3; d_gene: .; abundance: .; v_gene: TRBV10-2; CDR3aa: CASTDDRSGNTIYF; CDR3nt: TGCGCCAGCACCGATGACAGGTCTGGAAACACCATATATTTT
j_gene: TRBJ1-6; d_gene: .; abundance: .; v_gene: TRBV3-1/TRBV3-2; CDR3aa: CASSPTRKSPLHF; CDR3nt: TGTGCCAGCAGCCCGACACGGAAGTCACCCCTCCACTTT
j_gene: TRBJ1-2; d_gene: .; abundance: .; v_gene: TRBV27; CDR3aa: CASSNTGPSQGLYGYTF; CDR3nt: TGTGCCAGCAGTAACACCGGCCCTTCCCAGGGCCTATATGGCTACACCTTC
j_gene: TRBJ1-5; d_gene: .; abundance: .; v_gene: TRBV28; CDR3aa: CASSSSGTVNQPQHF; CDR3nt: TGTGCCAGCAGTTCAAGCGGGACGGTGAATCAGCCCCAGCATTTT
j_gene: TRBJ2-2; d_gene: TRBD1; abundance: few; v_gene: TRBV19; CDR3aa: CASMTGGIGLANTGELFF; CDR3nt: TGTGCCAGTATGACAGGGGGAATAGGACTCGCGAACACCGGGGAGCTGTTTTTT
j_gene: TRBJ2-1; d_gene: TRBD2; abundance: few; v_gene: TRBV4-2; CDR3aa: CASSPLAGEHNEQFF; CDR3nt: TGTGCCAGCAGCCCACTAGCGGGGGAACACAATGAGCAGTTCTTC
j_gene: TRBJ1-2; d_gene: .; abundance: .; v_gene: TRBV5-5; CDR3aa: CASSVTTNGYTF; CDR3nt: TGTGCCAGCAGCGTAACTACAAACGGCTACACCTTC
j_gene: TRBJ2-5; d_gene: .; abundance: once; v_gene: TRBV30; CDR3aa: CAWSVYQETQYF; CDR3nt: TGTGCCTGGAGTGTTTATCAAGAGACCCAGTACTTC
j_gene: TRBJ1-5; d_gene: TRBD1; abundance: .; v_gene: TRBV20-1; CDR3aa: CSASGQGVDQPQHF; CDR3nt: TGCAGTGCGAGTGGACAGGGCGTAGATCAGCCCCAGCATTTT